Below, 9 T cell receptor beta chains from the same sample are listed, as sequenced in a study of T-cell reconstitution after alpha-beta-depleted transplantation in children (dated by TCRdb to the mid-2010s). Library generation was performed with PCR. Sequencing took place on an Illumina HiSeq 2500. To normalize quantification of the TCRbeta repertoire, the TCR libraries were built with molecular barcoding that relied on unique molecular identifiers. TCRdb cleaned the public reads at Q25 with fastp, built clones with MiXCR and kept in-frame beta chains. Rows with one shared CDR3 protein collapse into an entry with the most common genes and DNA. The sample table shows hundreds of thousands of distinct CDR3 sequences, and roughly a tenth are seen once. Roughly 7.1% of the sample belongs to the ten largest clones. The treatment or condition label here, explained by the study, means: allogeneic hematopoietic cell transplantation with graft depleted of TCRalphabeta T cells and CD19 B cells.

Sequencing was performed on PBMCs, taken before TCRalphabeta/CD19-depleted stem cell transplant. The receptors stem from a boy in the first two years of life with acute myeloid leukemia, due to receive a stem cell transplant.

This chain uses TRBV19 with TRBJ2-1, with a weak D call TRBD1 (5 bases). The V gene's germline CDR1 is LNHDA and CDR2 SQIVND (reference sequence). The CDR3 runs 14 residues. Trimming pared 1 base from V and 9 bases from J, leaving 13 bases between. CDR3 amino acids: CASSIGSIRGEQFF. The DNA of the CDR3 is TGTGCCAGTAGTATAGGGAGTATAAGGGGTGAGCAGTTCTTC. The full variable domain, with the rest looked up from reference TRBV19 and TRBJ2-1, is DGGITQSPKYLFRKEGQNVTLSCEQNLNHDAMYWYRQDPGQGLRLIYYSQIVNDFQKGDIAEGYSVSREKKESFPLTVTSAQKNPTAFYLCASSIGSIRGEQFFGPGTRLTVL.

The CDR3 bases are TGCGCCAGCAGCCAGCAACCGAGACTAGCGGGAGATCACAATGAGCAGTTCTTC. Protein product: CASSQQPRLAGDHNEQFF. The gene calls are TRBV4-3 and TRBJ2-1, with 12 bases matching TRBD2. Germline loops: CDR1 LGHNA, CDR2 YSLEER. The CDR3 runs 18 residues. Trimming at V came to 3 bases and at J to 5 bases, leaving 11 bases not matched to a gene.

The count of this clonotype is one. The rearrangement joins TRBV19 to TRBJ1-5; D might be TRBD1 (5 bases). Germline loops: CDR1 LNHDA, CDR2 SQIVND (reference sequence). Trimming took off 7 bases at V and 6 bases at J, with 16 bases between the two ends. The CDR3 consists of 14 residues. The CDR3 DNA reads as TGTGCCAGTAAAGAGAGGGGATACAGTCAGCCCCAGCATTTT. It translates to CASKERGYSQPQHF.

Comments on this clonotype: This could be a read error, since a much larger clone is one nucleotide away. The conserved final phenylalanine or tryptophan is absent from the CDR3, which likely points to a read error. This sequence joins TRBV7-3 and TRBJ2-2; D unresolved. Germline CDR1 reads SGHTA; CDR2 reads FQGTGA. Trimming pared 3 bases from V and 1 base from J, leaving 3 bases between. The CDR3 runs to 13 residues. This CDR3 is CASSFWNTGELFS. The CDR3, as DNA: TGTGCCAGCAGCTTCTGGAACACCGGGGAGCTGTTTTCT.

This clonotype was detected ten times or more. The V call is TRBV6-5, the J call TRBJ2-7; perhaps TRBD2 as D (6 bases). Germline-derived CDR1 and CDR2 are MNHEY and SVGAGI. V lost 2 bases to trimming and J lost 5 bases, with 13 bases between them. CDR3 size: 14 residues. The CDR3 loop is CASSYPGTSHEQYF. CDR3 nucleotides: TGTGCCAGCAGTTACCCAGGGACTTCGCACGAGCAGTACTTC.

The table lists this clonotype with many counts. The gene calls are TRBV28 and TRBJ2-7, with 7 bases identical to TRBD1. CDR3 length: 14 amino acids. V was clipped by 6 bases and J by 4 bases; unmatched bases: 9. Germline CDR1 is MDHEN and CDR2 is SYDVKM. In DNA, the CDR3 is TGTGCCAGCAGCCCCCTGACAGGGAGTTACGAGCAGTACTTC. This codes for CASSPLTGSYEQYF.

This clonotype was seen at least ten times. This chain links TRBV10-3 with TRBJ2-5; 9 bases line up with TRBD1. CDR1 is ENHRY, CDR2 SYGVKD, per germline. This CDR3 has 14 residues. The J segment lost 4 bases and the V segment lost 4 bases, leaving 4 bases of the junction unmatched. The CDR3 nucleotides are TGTGCCATCAGTGCGGGACAGGGACGAGAGACCCAGTACTTC. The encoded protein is CAISAGQGRETQYF.

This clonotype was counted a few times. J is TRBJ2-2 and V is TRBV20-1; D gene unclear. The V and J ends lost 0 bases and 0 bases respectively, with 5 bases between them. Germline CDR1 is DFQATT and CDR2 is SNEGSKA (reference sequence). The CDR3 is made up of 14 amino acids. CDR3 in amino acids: CSARERPNTGELFF. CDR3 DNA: TGCAGTGCTAGAGAAAGACCGAACACCGGGGAGCTGTTTTTT.

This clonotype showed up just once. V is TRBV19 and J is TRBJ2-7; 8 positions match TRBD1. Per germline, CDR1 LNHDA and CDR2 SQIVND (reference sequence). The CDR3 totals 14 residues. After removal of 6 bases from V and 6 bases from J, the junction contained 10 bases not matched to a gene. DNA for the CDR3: TGTGCCAGTAGCTTGACAGGGGCGACGGCCGAGCAGTACTTC. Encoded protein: CASSLTGATAEQYF.